The rows below give T cell receptor beta chains drawn from one sample of a study of T cell repertoires in aging, cancer and after chemotherapy. Using its own MiXCR run on the multiplex PCR reads, TCRdb lists one record per CDR3 protein. The sample lists several thousand distinct CDR3 sequences, 30% occurring once. The sequencing input was blood. Receptors originate from a human donor with a blood cancer. CDR3s include the opening cysteine and the closing phenylalanine or tryptophan. The D gene is left open where the match is weak.

d_gene | v_gene | CDR3aa
. | TRBV18 | CASSYSGTVSNQPQHF
. | TRBV19 | CASSIEITGQFYEQYF
. | TRBV6-2/TRBV6-3 | CASSVANYNSPLHF
. | TRBV30 | CAWRPRAQKTQYF
TRBD1 | TRBV19 | CASRQGMHTEAFF
. | TRBV6-5 | CASSYLGERYTF
TRBD1 | TRBV19 | CASSTEGQAYEQYF
. | TRBV19 | CASTRGSRYNEQFF
TRBD1 | TRBV6-2/TRBV6-3 | CASSPSRQGRTDTQYF
TRBD1 | TRBV6-1 | CASSPGTVRYGYTF
TRBD1 | TRBV18 | CASSRAGTDGNQPQHF
. | TRBV11-3 | CASSLATPVYSGYTF
. | TRBV19 | CASKDRFSGNTIYF
TRBD1 | TRBV20-1 | CSAEEDTGGAYEQYF
. | TRBV5-4 | CASSTDWDTEAFF
. | TRBV5-5 | CASSLATLRSVNTEAFF
. | TRBV6-1 | CASSLRGTARTDTQYF
TRBD2 | TRBV6-5 | CASSEQRGGATGELFF
TRBD1 | TRBV6-1 | CASSEWDDRVGQPQHF
. | TRBV6-2/TRBV6-3 | CASKYRSTYSYNEQFF
. | TRBV12-3/TRBV12-4 | CASSLRQSYEQYF
TRBD1 | TRBV19 | CASRSGQGTSGANVLTF
TRBD1 | TRBV30 | CAWGMTGAIGKLFF
. | TRBV6-5 | CASSYSLASYGYTF
. | TRBV19 | CASSITYSSGPDTQYF
. | TRBV18 | CASSSSGTVKDTEAFF
. | TRBV19 | CASSIGRRDGYTF
. | TRBV5-4 | CASSLQGGNQPQHF
TRBD2 | TRBV7-2 | CASRPQAGGPDTQYF
. | TRBV7-9 | CASSLAAGGPQHF
. | TRBV6-5 | CASSSTRAQETQYF
TRBD1 | TRBV12-3/TRBV12-4 | CASSLRTGVSPLHF
TRBD1 | TRBV5-1 | CASSLAGTGGREQYF
. | TRBV13 | CASSFGRGKTNSPLHF
. | TRBV10-3 | CAISESGYGYTF
. | TRBV12-3/TRBV12-4 | CASSRDRKQFF
. | TRBV19 | CASSIVAGEDYGYTF
. | TRBV12-3/TRBV12-4 | CASSHTGFSGNTIYF
. | TRBV7-2 | CASSLGRVANYGYTF
TRBD2 | TRBV19 | CASSIGSGGETQYF
. | TRBV6-2/TRBV6-3 | CASSPKTREQFF
. | TRBV5-6 | CASSLLTDSSSYNEQFF
TRBD2 | TRBV7-6 | CASSHISVAGSYNEQFF
TRBD2 | TRBV11-1 | CASSLTSGGDYNEQFF
. | TRBV15 | CATSRDGEREKLFF
. | TRBV24-1 | CATGGVTSGVETQYF
. | TRBV5-5 | CASSLGGITVEKLFF
. | TRBV11-2 | CASSPGGGGASEQYF
TRBD2 | TRBV4-2 | CASSQEAQRGNTGELFF
. | TRBV30 | CAWSEGGETQYF
. | TRBV29-1 | CSVDVDGDQETQYF
TRBD2 | TRBV27 | CASSTALTSGPYEQYF
TRBD2 | TRBV30 | CAWSGLAGGQLTDTQYF
. | TRBV30 | CAWSVGLRGGDTQYF
. | TRBV6-4 | CASSDTPTTWDEQFF
TRBD1 | TRBV5-5 | CASSFTPGQGYEQYF
TRBD1 | TRBV6-6 | CASSYQGATWEAFF
. | TRBV12-3/TRBV12-4 | CASSSSPGYGYTF
TRBD1 | TRBV13 | CASSSSGTGTLLAEAFF
TRBD2 | TRBV19 | CASNPLSGRGGAIGELFF